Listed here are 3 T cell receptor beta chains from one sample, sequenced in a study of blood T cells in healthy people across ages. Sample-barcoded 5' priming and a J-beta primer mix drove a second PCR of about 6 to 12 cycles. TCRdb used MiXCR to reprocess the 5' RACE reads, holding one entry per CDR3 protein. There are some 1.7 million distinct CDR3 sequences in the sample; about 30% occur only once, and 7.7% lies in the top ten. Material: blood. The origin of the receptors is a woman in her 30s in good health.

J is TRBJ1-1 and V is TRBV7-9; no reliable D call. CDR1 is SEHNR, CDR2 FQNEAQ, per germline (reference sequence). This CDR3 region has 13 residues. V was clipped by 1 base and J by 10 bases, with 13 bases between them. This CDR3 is CASSLDQVRVAFF. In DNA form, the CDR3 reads TGTGCCAGCAGCTTAGACCAAGTACGGGTAGCTTTCTTT.

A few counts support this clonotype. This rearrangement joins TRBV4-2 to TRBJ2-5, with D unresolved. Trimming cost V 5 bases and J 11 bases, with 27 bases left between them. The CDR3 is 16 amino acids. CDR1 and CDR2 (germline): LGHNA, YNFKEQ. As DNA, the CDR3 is TGTGCCAGCAGCGCTTCAAGGTCGACTCCCAGCCCTGAGCAGTACTTC. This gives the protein CASSASRSTPSPEQYF.

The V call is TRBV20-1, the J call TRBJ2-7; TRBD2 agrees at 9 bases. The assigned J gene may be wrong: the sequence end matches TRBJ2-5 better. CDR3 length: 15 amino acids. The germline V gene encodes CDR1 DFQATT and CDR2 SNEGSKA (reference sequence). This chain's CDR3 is CSARVPGTSKETQYF. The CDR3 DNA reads TGCAGTGCTAGAGTCCCCGGGACTAGCAAGGAGACCCAGTACTTC.